These T cell receptor beta chains were read from a single sample in a study of cytomegalovirus exposure and HLA in healthy donors. Assay used: immunoSEQ multiplex PCR; TCRdb lists only in-frame clones, some missing. The table has over 130,000 clones, approximately 80% seen once. The sequenced sample was PBMCs. The receptors derive from a male donor in good health and CMV-seronegative. The CDR3 runs from the conserved cysteine through the conserved F or W. A D gene is named only where the DNA matches it firmly. Where a row states a size, it is once, few, many or the class of an expanded clone; other rows omit it.

d_gene: NA; abundance: once; v_gene: TRBV19; j_gene: TRBJ2-5; CDR3aa: CASSRTGTEGGRGRTQYF; CDR3nt: TGTGCCAGTAGTAGAACCGGGACAGAGGGGGGTAGGGGAAGGACCCAGTACTTC
d_gene: NA; abundance: NA; v_gene: TRBV27; j_gene: TRBJ1-5; CDR3aa: CASSFRMFNQPQHF; CDR3nt: TGTGCCAGCAGTTTCCGTATGTTCAATCAGCCCCAGCATTTT
d_gene: NA; abundance: NA; v_gene: TRBV11-2; j_gene: TRBJ1-1; CDR3aa: CASSWGNTEAFF; CDR3nt: TGTGCCAGCAGCTGGGGCAACACTGAAGCTTTCTTT
d_gene: NA; abundance: few; v_gene: TRBV7-9; j_gene: TRBJ2-1; CDR3aa: CASSSRREPYNEQFF; CDR3nt: TGTGCCAGCAGCTCAAGACGGGAGCCCTACAATGAGCAGTTCTTC
d_gene: TRBD2; abundance: NA; v_gene: TRBV27; j_gene: TRBJ2-3; CDR3aa: CASTISGRTDTQYF; CDR3nt: TGTGCCAGCACCATCTCCGGGAGGACAGATACGCAGTATTTT
d_gene: TRBD2; abundance: NA; v_gene: TRBV7-9; j_gene: TRBJ2-2; CDR3aa: CASSHLRTSGRTRELFF; CDR3nt: TGTGCCAGCAGCCACTTGCGGACTAGCGGGAGGACCAGGGAGCTGTTTTTT
d_gene: NA; abundance: NA; v_gene: TRBV6-5; j_gene: TRBJ2-7; CDR3aa: CASSYTGTPRSKQYF; CDR3nt: TGTGCCAGCAGTTACACCGGGACTCCTAGGTCCAAGCAGTACTTC
d_gene: NA; abundance: NA; v_gene: TRBV5-6; j_gene: TRBJ1-1; CDR3aa: CASSRAPEAFF; CDR3nt: TGTGCCAGCAGCCGCGCTCCTGAAGCTTTCTTT
d_gene: NA; abundance: NA; v_gene: TRBV15; j_gene: TRBJ2-3; CDR3aa: CATSRVRGRSTDTQYF; CDR3nt: TGTGCCACCAGCAGAGTGAGAGGCCGGAGCACAGATACGCAGTATTTT
d_gene: TRBD2; abundance: NA; v_gene: TRBV4-3; j_gene: TRBJ2-3; CDR3aa: CASSQDRGTSGRLSTDTQYF; CDR3nt: TGCGCCAGCAGCCAAGACCGAGGGACTAGCGGGAGGCTAAGCACAGATACGCAGTATTTT
d_gene: NA; abundance: NA; v_gene: TRBV18; j_gene: TRBJ2-2; CDR3aa: CASSPQREDTGELFF; CDR3nt: TGTGCCAGCTCACCTCAGAGGGAGGACACCGGGGAGCTGTTTTTT
d_gene: TRBD2; abundance: NA; v_gene: TRBV4-1; j_gene: TRBJ2-7; CDR3aa: CASTPGPHSGRVYEQYF; CDR3nt: TGCGCCAGCACCCCGGGACCCCATAGCGGGAGGGTATACGAGCAGTACTTC
d_gene: TRBD1; abundance: NA; v_gene: TRBV7-9; j_gene: TRBJ2-7; CDR3aa: CASSPKGAYEQYF; CDR3nt: TGTGCCAGCAGCCCAAAGGGGGCTTACGAGCAGTACTTC
d_gene: NA; abundance: NA; v_gene: TRBV30; j_gene: TRBJ1-2; CDR3aa: CAWSTGETYGYTF; CDR3nt: TGTGCCTGGAGTACAGGAGAGACTTATGGCTACACCTTC
d_gene: NA; abundance: NA; v_gene: TRBV19; j_gene: TRBJ2-3; CDR3aa: CASSMLADRTDTQYF; CDR3nt: TGTGCCAGTAGTATGTTAGCGGACCGCACAGATACGCAGTATTTT
d_gene: NA; abundance: once; v_gene: TRBV7-9; j_gene: TRBJ2-7; CDR3aa: CASSLTSTGDTYEQYF; CDR3nt: TGTGCCAGCAGCTTGACCTCCACAGGAGATACCTACGAGCAGTACTTC
d_gene: NA; abundance: few; v_gene: TRBV30; j_gene: TRBJ2-2; CDR3aa: CAWSKTINTGELFF; CDR3nt: TGTGCCTGGAGTAAGACTATAAACACCGGGGAGCTGTTTTTT
d_gene: NA; abundance: NA; v_gene: TRBV13; j_gene: TRBJ2-7; CDR3aa: CASSPQGRLVSYEQYF; CDR3nt: TGTGCCAGCAGCCCACAAGGCCGACTAGTTTCCTACGAGCAGTACTTC
d_gene: NA; abundance: NA; v_gene: TRBV6-1; j_gene: TRBJ1-4; CDR3aa: CASSEWGVGATNEKLFF; CDR3nt: TGTGCCAGCAGTGAATGGGGGGTGGGGGCAACTAATGAAAAACTGTTTTTT
d_gene: TRBD1; abundance: NA; v_gene: TRBV19; j_gene: TRBJ1-1; CDR3aa: CASSLWTGGVGNTEAFF; CDR3nt: TGTGCCAGTAGTCTTTGGACAGGGGGGGTAGGGAACACTGAAGCTTTCTTT
d_gene: NA; abundance: NA; v_gene: TRBV6-5; j_gene: TRBJ2-2; CDR3aa: CASSYASRTGELFF; CDR3nt: TGTGCCAGCAGTTATGCTAGCCGCACCGGGGAGCTGTTTTTT
d_gene: NA; abundance: NA; v_gene: TRBV5-4; j_gene: TRBJ2-5; CDR3aa: CASSLIGQGETQYF; CDR3nt: TGTGCCAGCAGCTTGATTGGGCAGGGTGAGACCCAGTACTTC
d_gene: TRBD2; abundance: NA; v_gene: TRBV5-4; j_gene: TRBJ2-5; CDR3aa: CASSPMGTSGRWETQYF; CDR3nt: TGTGCCAGCAGCCCAATGGGGACTAGCGGGAGGTGGGAGACCCAGTACTTC
d_gene: NA; abundance: NA; v_gene: TRBV4-3; j_gene: TRBJ1-3; CDR3aa: CASSQGGSFSGNTIYF; CDR3nt: TGCGCCAGCAGCCAAGGAGGGAGTTTCTCTGGAAACACCATATATTTT
d_gene: NA; abundance: NA; v_gene: TRBV4-3; j_gene: TRBJ2-7; CDR3aa: CASSQDRLSKVSYEQYF; CDR3nt: TGCGCCAGCAGCCAAGATCGGTTAAGCAAAGTTTCCTACGAGCAGTACTTC
d_gene: TRBD1; abundance: NA; v_gene: TRBV19; j_gene: TRBJ1-1; CDR3aa: CASGWGTGNTEAFF; CDR3nt: TGTGCCAGTGGATGGGGGACAGGGAACACTGAAGCTTTCTTT
d_gene: NA; abundance: NA; v_gene: TRBV30; j_gene: TRBJ2-3; CDR3aa: CAWTGISRDTQYF; CDR3nt: TGTGCCTGGACGGGGATATCGCGAGATACGCAGTATTTT
d_gene: TRBD1; abundance: NA; v_gene: TRBV6-6; j_gene: TRBJ1-5; CDR3aa: CASKTGVQPQHF; CDR3nt: TGTGCCAGCAAAACAGGGGTACAGCCCCAGCATTTT
d_gene: TRBD2; abundance: NA; v_gene: TRBV19; j_gene: TRBJ2-3; CDR3aa: CASSIKGVAGSTDTQYF; CDR3nt: TGTGCCAGTAGTATAAAAGGAGTAGCGGGAAGCACAGATACGCAGTATTTT